This T cell receptor beta chain stems from a study of regulatory T cells in long-lasting Graves disease (dated by TCRdb to the early 2020s). Background for the entire study: Newly diagnosed Graves' disease patients had taken antithyroid drugs for less than 3 months. This study used TCR sequencing and RNA sequencing of peripheral blood to compare persistent Graves' disease patients against newly diagnosed Graves' disease patients. The study took place in China and was registered as a clinical trial. A total of about 35 samples underwent TCR sequencing: about 13 from persistent and around 20 from newly diagnosed Graves' disease patients. Broader findings and caveats from the paper: More public clonotypes were shared among persistent patients (under 3,000) than among newly diagnosed patients (roughly 1,000). The study examined only peripheral blood because the primary lesion, thyroid tissue, could not be accessed. Sequencing and analysis were limited to the TCR beta chain. TRBV28, TRBJ1-2 and TRBJ2-5 were preferentially used in persistent disease, while TRBV20-1 and TRBJ2-1 were favored in newly diagnosed disease. The small sample size was acknowledged by the authors as a limitation that may reduce accuracy. Lower TCR Shannon entropy and fewer highly expanded clones were observed in persistent Graves' disease patients than in newly diagnosed patients, which suggested clonal expansion.

The library was obtained by multiplex PCR. Data came from an Illumina HiSeq 4000. To build TCR beta libraries, CDR3 regions were amplified by Arm-PCR using iRepertoire HTBI primers. Before sequencing, the PCR products underwent gel purification. The original pipeline was this. A total of 62 TRBV and 14 TRBJ segments were identified across samples and were used for gene usage analysis of CDR3 amino acid clonotypes. COPE and FqMerger were used to merge the filtered high-quality paired reads into contigs. Contigs were aligned with BLAST to IMGT TRBV, TRBD and TRBJ reference genes, and CDR3 was defined per IMGT. Any clonotype with a frequency above 0.1% was counted as a highly expanded clone. Shannon entropy served as the measure of repertoire diversity, while the Gini coefficient captured V-J evenness. A clonotype found in more than one individual was treated as public. TCRdb trimmed public reads at Q25 via fastp, called clones via MiXCR and kept in-frame beta chains. CDR3 protein duplicates are merged, each entry listing the most common genes and DNA. The V and J calls come from TCRdb's annotation, not from the publication. The sample table holds about 430,000 distinct CDR3 sequences, of which approximately 15% were seen once. The ten largest account for around 7.6% of the sample.

The CDR3 spans 13 residues, from the cysteine through the phenylalanine. The kept DNA is CDR3 alone, 39 bases in frame from the first base. From V the trimming removes 5 bases and from J it removes 3 bases, while the gene matches leave 4 bases of the junction unaccounted for. CDR1 and CDR2 (SNHLY, FYNNEI) derive from the germline V gene. The time point tag for this specimen amounts to: newly diagnosed GD, antithyroid drugs for less than 3 months. For both TCR sequencing and RNA sequencing, RNA was extracted from PBMCs using TRIzol. The diagnosis of Graves' disease followed American Thyroid Association guidelines. Patients were recruited from an endocrinology department in Xi'an, China. Each patient gave approximately 8.8 milliliters of peripheral blood, collected in an EDTA anticoagulant tube. PBMCs were isolated by Ficoll Paque Plus density gradient separation without further T cell sorting. An Agilent 2100 Bioanalyzer and agarose gel were used to check RNA quality, while a NanoDrop 2000 measured RNA concentration.

This clonotype was recorded many times. The antigen this receptor binds is unknown. No base-level quality is on record; no much larger clone is a single base apart. These same data were also listed under a study on T cells in Graves' hyperthyroidism and ophthalmopathy. In that second paper, the authors write: Stable Graves' hyperthyroidism was defined as the absence of progression to ophthalmopathy over 18 months of follow-up. Hyperthyroidism patients were newly diagnosed, had a disease duration of under 2 months, and were aged 18 to 65 years. Any patient with an uncontrolled infection, another autoimmune disease, pregnancy or lactation was excluded. Diagnoses relied on clinical symptoms, serum thyroxine and TRAb, thyroid ultrasound and orbital computed tomography. For the first round of RT-PCR on the TCR CDR3, the HTBI primer set was used together with the Qiagen OneStep RT-PCR kit. Most expanded thyroid clonotypes (frequency above 0.001) were also detected in blood, a finding suggesting that blood repertoires may reflect thyroid immune responses. In cross-validation, a model built on a 13 V-J signature told ophthalmopathy apart from stable hyperthyroidism with over 85% sensitivity and around 81% specificity, and in testing the same model reached 80%/75%. In validation, the model predicted progression to ophthalmopathy a median of 6.5 months before onset, with about 70% sensitivity and more than 72% specificity. TCR V-J signatures able to tell the groups apart were searched for in a discovery cohort of 90 to 100 patients, of whom 43 had Graves' ophthalmopathy and around 56 had stable Graves' hyperthyroidism. Prospective prediction of ophthalmopathy was tested in an independent validation cohort of fewer than 20 hyperthyroidism patients and 15 to 17 patients who later progressed to ophthalmopathy. The 75 to 100 discovery patients were divided at random into training and test sets in a 7:3 ratio. Thyroid tissue and blood T-cell repertoires from more than 5 Graves' hyperthyroidism patients were also compared in the study. After sampling, hyperthyroidism patients received methimazole starting at 30 mg daily, and ophthalmopathy patients received high-dose intravenous methylprednisolone. Libraries were constructed in a second round of multiplex PCR, after which size selection and purification were performed. Sequencing of the libraries was done on an Illumina HiSeq2000 using paired-end 100 bp reads. SOAPnuke was used to process the raw data, throwing out any read that contained adapters or uncalled bases, had a mean Phred below 15, or lacked an exact constant-primer or identifier match. COPE v1.2.5 was used to merge high-quality paired reads, and clonotypes were defined as unique nucleotide sequences. Clonotypes were aligned to IMGT TRBV, TRBD and TRBJ reference segments using MiTCR v1.1. Only V-J combinations with frequency above 0.0001, covering 99% to 99.2% of repertoires, were analysed. A TCS score was defined as the ratio of F50 (clonal expansion) to E x V (chaos), with BLOSUM62-based TCRdist applied between CDR3 peptides within each V-J. Welch's t-statistics and random forest reduced 500 to 650 V-J features to 13, which were used in a naive Bayes classifier (R e1071). Sample size was not statistically predetermined, and investigators were not blinded to group allocation. The paper reports TCR Vbeta CDR3 sequencing of fewer than 150 peripheral blood samples: fewer than 50 ophthalmopathy, fewer than 85 hyperthyroidism and about 17 progressor patients.

Recombination connected TRBV2 to TRBJ2-7, and TRBD1 aligns with 7 junction nucleotides. Sequences were derived from peripheral blood mononuclear cells (PBMCs), sampled at new diagnosis, from a patient treated with antithyroid drugs. The clonotype comes from a woman aged 40-49 years with Graves disease. Donor details come from another sample of the same person, matched by shared clones. The CDR3 reads as follows: CASSSTGLYEQYF. The sequenced DNA: TGTGCCAGCAGTTCGACAGGGCTCTACGAGCAGTACTTC.